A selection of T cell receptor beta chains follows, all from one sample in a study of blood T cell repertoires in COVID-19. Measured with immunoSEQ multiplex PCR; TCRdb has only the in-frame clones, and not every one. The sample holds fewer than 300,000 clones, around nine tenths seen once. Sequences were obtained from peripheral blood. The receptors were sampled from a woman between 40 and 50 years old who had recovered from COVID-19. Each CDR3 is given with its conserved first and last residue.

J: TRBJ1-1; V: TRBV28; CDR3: CASSLSPGMGTEAFF
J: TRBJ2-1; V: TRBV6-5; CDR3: CASSYFGPGQFF
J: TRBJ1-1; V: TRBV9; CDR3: CASSRTGGGTEAFF
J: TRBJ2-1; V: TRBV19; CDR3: CASSRGWLREAEQFF
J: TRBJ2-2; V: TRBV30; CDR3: CAWTLAGATGELFF
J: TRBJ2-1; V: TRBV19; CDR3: CASSLRTGLPYNEQFF
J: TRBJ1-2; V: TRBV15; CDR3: CATSRGLQGMGGYTF
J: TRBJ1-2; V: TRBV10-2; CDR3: CASSVAYYYGYTF
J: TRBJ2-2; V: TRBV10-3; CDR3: CAISTGTGYTGELFF
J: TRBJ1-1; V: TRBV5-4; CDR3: CASSLGAGDTEAFF
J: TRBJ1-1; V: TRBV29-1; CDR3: CSTVDPGGTEAFF
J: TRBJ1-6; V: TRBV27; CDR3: CASSPGQLYNSPLHF
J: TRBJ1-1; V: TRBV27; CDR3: CASSSGSGTEAFF
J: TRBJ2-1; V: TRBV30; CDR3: CAWSRDSYNEQFF
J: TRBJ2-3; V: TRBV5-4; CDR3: CASSPGGVRDTDTQYF
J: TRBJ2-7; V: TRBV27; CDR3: CASSPSGLSYEQYF
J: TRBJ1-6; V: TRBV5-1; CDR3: CATGSGSPLHF
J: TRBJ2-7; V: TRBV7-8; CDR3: CASSLWAGPYEQYF
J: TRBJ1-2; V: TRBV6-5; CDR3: CASGPGLRVYGYTF
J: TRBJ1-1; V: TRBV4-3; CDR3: CASSQDGRATEAFF
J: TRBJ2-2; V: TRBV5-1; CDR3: CASSPRGPGTGELFF
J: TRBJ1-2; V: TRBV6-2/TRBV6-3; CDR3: CASSWELTNGYTF
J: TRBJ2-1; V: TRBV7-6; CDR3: CASSSPGGGRNYNEQFF
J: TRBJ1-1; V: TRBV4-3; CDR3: CASSNSGGGTEAFF
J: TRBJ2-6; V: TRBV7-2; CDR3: CASSFRQGQSGANVLTF
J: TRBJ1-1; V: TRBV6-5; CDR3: CASRGPNTEAFF
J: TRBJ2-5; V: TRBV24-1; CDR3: CATSDFGETQYF
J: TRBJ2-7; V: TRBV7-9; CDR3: CASSPPTSGSSYEQYF
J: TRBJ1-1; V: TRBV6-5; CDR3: CASSHPSDRRTEAFF
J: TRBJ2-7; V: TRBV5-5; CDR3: CASSPGPEGEQYF
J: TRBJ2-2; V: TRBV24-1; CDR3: CATSEPDRGRLSGTGELFF
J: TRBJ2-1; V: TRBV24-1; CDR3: CATSDLGLAGARGKRGEQFF
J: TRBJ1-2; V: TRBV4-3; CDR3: CASSQDGGPYGYTF
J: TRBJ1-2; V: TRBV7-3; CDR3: CASSFGQGEGYTF
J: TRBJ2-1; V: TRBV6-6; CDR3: CASSLAGGLVDEQFF
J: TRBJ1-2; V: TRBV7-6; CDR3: CASSPALGGPGVTF
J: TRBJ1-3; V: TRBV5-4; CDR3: CASSPSTGNVNTIYF
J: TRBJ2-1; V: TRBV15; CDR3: CATSRGREEGEQFF
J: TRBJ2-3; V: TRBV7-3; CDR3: CASSSTASSTDTQYF
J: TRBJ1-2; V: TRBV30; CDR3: CAWSVEGYGYTF
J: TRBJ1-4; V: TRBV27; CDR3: CASSWRAGSEKLFF
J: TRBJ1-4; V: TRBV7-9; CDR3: CASSGAPGNEKLFF
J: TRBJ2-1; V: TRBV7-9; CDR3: CASTSGTPSMYEQFF
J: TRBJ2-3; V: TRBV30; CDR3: CAWSVGGSGTSTDTQYF
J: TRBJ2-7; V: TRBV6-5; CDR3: CASSYGAGPSYEQYF
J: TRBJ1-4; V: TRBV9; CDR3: CASSRRGRQTTNEKLFF
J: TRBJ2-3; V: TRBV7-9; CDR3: CASGGGLGQYF
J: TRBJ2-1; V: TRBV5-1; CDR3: CASSPPGLGNEQFF
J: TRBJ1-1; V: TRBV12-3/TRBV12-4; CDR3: CASSRAGGEAFF
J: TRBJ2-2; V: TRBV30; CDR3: CAWRREGPVGELFF
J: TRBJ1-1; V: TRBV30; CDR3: CAWRAGTEAFF
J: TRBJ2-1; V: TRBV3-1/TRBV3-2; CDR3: CASRTGGSSYNEQFF
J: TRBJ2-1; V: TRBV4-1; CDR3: CASSQGAGGGAYNEQFF
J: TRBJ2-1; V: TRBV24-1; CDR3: CATSDFSTRGNNEQFF
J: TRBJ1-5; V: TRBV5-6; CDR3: CASSLGGFGNQPQHF
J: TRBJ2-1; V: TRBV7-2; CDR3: CASSLGGGPYNEQFF
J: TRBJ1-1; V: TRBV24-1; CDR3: CATSGGGNTEAFF
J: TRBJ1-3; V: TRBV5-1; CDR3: CASSPRQGSSGNTIYF
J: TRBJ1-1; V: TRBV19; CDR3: CASRIQGRPEAFF
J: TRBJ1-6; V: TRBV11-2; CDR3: CASSLSVGTLNSPLHF